This T cell receptor (beta chain) is drawn from a study of T cells in tumors and immune-related adverse events. Generated by immunoSEQ multiplex PCR, the TCRdb table keeps only in-frame clones and is missing some. Here the sample spans about 24,000 clones, about 90% being singletons. The V and J ends lost 5 bases and 2 bases, in that order; junction bases with no gene match: 9. CDR3 length equals 15 residues. Per the germline V gene, CDR1 is SEHNR and CDR2 is FQNEAQ (reference sequence). This clonotype was sampled from a female donor with metastatic renal cell carcinoma. The sequencing here drew on lymph node tissue, taken from a patient treated with anti-PD-1 therapy. The chain couples TRBV7-9 to TRBJ2-7; the match to TRBD2 covers 7 bases. The CDR3: CASSPSGGWTYEQYF. The DNA of the CDR3 is TGTGCCAGCAGCCCCTCGGGGGGATGGACCTACGAGCAGTACTTC.